Listed below are T cell receptor beta chains from one sample, sequenced in a study of blood T cell repertoires in COVID-19. Produced via immunoSEQ multiplex PCR; TCRdb's table is partial and in-frame only. The table shows some 240,000 clones, with 84% occurring only once. Sequencing was done on a sample of peripheral blood. These receptors originate from a man aged 45-60 years with active or convalescent COVID-19. The CDR3 runs from the conserved cysteine through the conserved F or W. The order of the fields is clone size, J gene, D gene, V gene, CDR3 protein, CDR3 DNA. D genes are given only for firm matches. Only some rows state a clone size, as once, few, many or a class for expanded clones.

size: NA
J: TRBJ1-2
D: NA
V: TRBV4-3
CDR3: CASSPLYAGANYTF
DNA: TGCGCCAGCAGCCCATTATACGCGGGGGCTAACTACACCTTC

size: NA
J: TRBJ1-1
D: TRBD1
V: TRBV2
CDR3: CASSEARGMNTEAFF
DNA: TGTGCCAGCAGTGAAGCCAGGGGGATGAACACTGAAGCTTTCTTT

size: NA
J: TRBJ1-4
D: NA
V: TRBV6-2/TRBV6-3
CDR3: CASSYGLTATNEKLFF
DNA: TGTGCCAGCAGTTACGGACTAACTGCAACTAATGAAAAACTGTTTTTT

size: few
J: TRBJ1-4
D: TRBD1
V: TRBV3-1/TRBV3-2
CDR3: CASSQDRDRAEKLFF
DNA: TGTGCCAGCAGCCAAGATAGGGACAGGGCTGAAAAACTGTTTTTT

size: many
J: TRBJ1-3
D: TRBD1
V: TRBV7-2
CDR3: CASSPRTGSGNTIYF
DNA: TGTGCCAGCAGCCCCAGGACAGGCTCTGGAAACACCATATATTTT

size: few
J: TRBJ1-1
D: TRBD1
V: TRBV5-1
CDR3: CATKGGQGDQNTEAFF
DNA: TGCGCCACCAAAGGAGGGCAGGGGGATCAGAACACTGAAGCTTTCTTT

size: NA
J: TRBJ2-2
D: NA
V: TRBV3-1/TRBV3-2
CDR3: CASSRRQGRGTGELFF
DNA: TGTGCCAGCAGCCGGCGACAGGGGAGGGGGACCGGGGAGCTGTTTTTT

size: NA
J: TRBJ1-2
D: TRBD1
V: TRBV5-5
CDR3: CASSLAGPGQGDYGYTF
DNA: TGTGCCAGCAGCTTGGCCGGACCGGGACAGGGAGACTATGGCTACACCTTC

size: NA
J: TRBJ1-2
D: TRBD1
V: TRBV11-2
CDR3: CASSSPSGTGGYGYTF
DNA: TGTGCCAGCAGCTCACCGTCCGGGACAGGGGGCTATGGCTACACCTTC

size: NA
J: TRBJ1-6
D: TRBD1
V: TRBV28
CDR3: CASRLTGGNSPLHF
DNA: TGTGCCAGCAGACTAACAGGGGGAAATTCACCCCTCCACTTT

size: once
J: TRBJ1-3
D: TRBD1
V: TRBV4-3
CDR3: CASSLLGQDRNTIYF
DNA: TGCGCCAGCAGCCTCCTAGGACAGGACCGAAACACCATATATTTT

size: NA
J: TRBJ2-1
D: NA
V: TRBV7-3
CDR3: CASSLTPGRAGPGEQFF
DNA: TGTGCCAGCAGCTTAACGCCCGGGAGAGCAGGGCCCGGCGAGCAGTTCTTC

size: NA
J: TRBJ1-1
D: NA
V: TRBV19
CDR3: CASTTTRGATTLLAEAFF
DNA: TGTGCCAGTACTACAACCCGGGGGGCAACTACGCTGTTGGCTGAAGCTTTCTTT

size: NA
J: TRBJ2-1
D: TRBD2
V: TRBV11-3
CDR3: CASSLSPSGRASEQFF
DNA: TGTGCCAGCAGCTTAAGTCCTAGCGGGAGGGCCAGTGAGCAGTTCTTC

size: NA
J: TRBJ1-6
D: NA
V: TRBV28
CDR3: CASSPSGRGGYNSPLHF
DNA: TGTGCCAGCAGCCCCTCGGGGAGGGGGGGTTATAATTCACCCCTCCACTTT

size: once
J: TRBJ2-3
D: NA
V: TRBV4-1
CDR3: CASSQDFSPSSTDTQYF
DNA: TGCGCCAGCAGCCAAGATTTTAGTCCCTCTAGCACAGATACGCAGTATTTT

size: NA
J: TRBJ2-1
D: NA
V: TRBV27
CDR3: CASSLISYNEQFF
DNA: TGTGCCAGCAGTTTAATATCCTACAATGAGCAGTTCTTC

size: NA
J: TRBJ2-7
D: TRBD1
V: TRBV28
CDR3: CASSRLFNSLNRGRGYEQYF
DNA: TGTGCCAGCAGTCGTCTCTTTAACTCTCTAAACAGGGGCCGGGGCTACGAGCAGTACTTC

size: NA
J: TRBJ1-2
D: NA
V: TRBV10-3
CDR3: CAISDEGVDGYTF
DNA: TGTGCCATCAGTGACGAGGGTGTTGATGGCTACACCTTC

size: NA
J: TRBJ2-1
D: TRBD2
V: TRBV5-1
CDR3: CASSSKQGTSAYNEQFF
DNA: TGCGCCAGCAGCTCAAAACAAGGGACTAGCGCCTACAATGAGCAGTTCTTC

size: few
J: TRBJ1-1
D: NA
V: TRBV5-1
CDR3: CASSLGQVVRNTEAFF
DNA: TGCGCCAGCAGCTTGGGACAGGTCGTGCGAAACACTGAAGCTTTCTTT

size: NA
J: TRBJ1-6
D: NA
V: TRBV10-3
CDR3: CAISEWLRDKGRILHF
DNA: TGTGCCATCAGTGAATGGCTCCGGGACAAAGGCCGAATCCTCCACTTT

size: NA
J: TRBJ2-3
D: TRBD2
V: TRBV6-2/TRBV6-3
CDR3: CASSYGLAADTQYF
DNA: TGTGCCAGCAGTTACGGTCTAGCGGCAGATACGCAGTATTTT

size: few
J: TRBJ1-1
D: NA
V: TRBV4-3
CDR3: CASSQDWRGTEAFF
DNA: TGCGCCAGCAGCCAAGATTGGCGGGGGACTGAAGCTTTCTTT

size: once
J: TRBJ2-1
D: TRBD1
V: TRBV2
CDR3: CASRDRGGGTYNEQFF
DNA: TGTGCCAGCAGGGACAGGGGTGGCGGGACCTACAATGAGCAGTTCTTC

size: NA
J: TRBJ1-2
D: NA
V: TRBV4-3
CDR3: CASSQDSQFYGYTF
DNA: TGCGCCAGCAGCCAAGATTCACAATTCTATGGCTACACCTTC

size: few
J: TRBJ2-2
D: TRBD2
V: TRBV6-2/TRBV6-3
CDR3: CASSYAGTREAGELFF
DNA: TGTGCCAGCAGTTACGCGGGGACTAGAGAAGCCGGGGAGCTGTTTTTT

size: few
J: TRBJ2-3
D: NA
V: TRBV28
CDR3: CASSPPLLASAGDTQYF
DNA: TGTGCCAGCAGTCCCCCCCTGCTAGCGTCGGCTGGAGATACGCAGTATTTT

size: NA
J: TRBJ1-2
D: NA
V: TRBV7-2
CDR3: CASSLTSTQKGYTF
DNA: TGTGCCAGCAGCTTGACTTCGACCCAGAAGGGCTACACCTTC

size: NA
J: TRBJ2-3
D: NA
V: TRBV27
CDR3: CASSFGSTDTQYF
DNA: TGTGCCAGCAGTTTTGGCAGCACAGATACGCAGTATTTT

size: NA
J: TRBJ2-1
D: TRBD1
V: TRBV10-3
CDR3: CAIRTGDYNEQFF
DNA: TGTGCCATCAGGACAGGGGACTACAATGAGCAGTTCTTC

size: NA
J: TRBJ2-3
D: TRBD1
V: TRBV25-1
CDR3: CASRDRETDTQYF
DNA: TGTGCCAGCAGAGACAGGGAAACAGATACGCAGTATTTT

size: NA
J: TRBJ2-1
D: TRBD2
V: TRBV5-4
CDR3: CASSFGTNIYNEQFF
DNA: TGTGCCAGCAGCTTTGGGACTAACATTTACAATGAGCAGTTCTTC

size: NA
J: TRBJ1-6
D: TRBD1
V: TRBV18
CDR3: CASSPNRPGQGYSPLHF
DNA: TGTGCCAGCTCCCCCAATCGGCCGGGACAGGGGTACTCACCCCTCCACTTT

size: NA
J: TRBJ1-2
D: TRBD1
V: TRBV7-9
CDR3: CASSLQGAYGYTF
DNA: TGTGCCAGCAGCTTGCAGGGGGCGTATGGCTACACCTTC

size: NA
J: TRBJ2-2
D: TRBD2
V: TRBV7-3
CDR3: CASSPTGGLAGGLNTGELFF
DNA: TGTGCCAGCAGCCCGACTGGGGGACTAGCGGGAGGGCTTAACACCGGGGAGCTGTTTTTT

size: NA
J: TRBJ2-6
D: TRBD1
V: TRBV19
CDR3: CASSGQGPIFSGANVLTF
DNA: TGTGCCAGTAGTGGACAGGGACCCATATTCTCTGGGGCCAACGTCCTGACTTTC

size: NA
J: TRBJ2-5
D: TRBD1
V: TRBV5-1
CDR3: CASSPGTGEETQYF
DNA: TGCGCCAGCAGTCCCGGGACAGGGGAAGAGACCCAGTACTTC

size: NA
J: TRBJ2-2
D: NA
V: TRBV2
CDR3: CASSDRGWGTGELFF
DNA: TGTGCCAGCAGTGACAGGGGATGGGGCACCGGGGAGCTGTTTTTT

size: NA
J: TRBJ2-1
D: NA
V: TRBV5-1
CDR3: CASSTQGYEQFF
DNA: TGCGCCAGCAGCACACAGGGTTATGAGCAGTTCTTC

size: once
J: TRBJ2-7
D: TRBD2
V: TRBV4-1
CDR3: CASSQVDSGGSYEQYF
DNA: TGCGCCAGCAGCCAAGTCGATAGCGGGGGATCCTACGAGCAGTACTTC

size: once
J: TRBJ2-7
D: TRBD2
V: TRBV5-1
CDR3: CASSPSGRAYEQYF
DNA: TGCGCCAGCAGCCCTAGCGGGAGGGCGTACGAGCAGTACTTC